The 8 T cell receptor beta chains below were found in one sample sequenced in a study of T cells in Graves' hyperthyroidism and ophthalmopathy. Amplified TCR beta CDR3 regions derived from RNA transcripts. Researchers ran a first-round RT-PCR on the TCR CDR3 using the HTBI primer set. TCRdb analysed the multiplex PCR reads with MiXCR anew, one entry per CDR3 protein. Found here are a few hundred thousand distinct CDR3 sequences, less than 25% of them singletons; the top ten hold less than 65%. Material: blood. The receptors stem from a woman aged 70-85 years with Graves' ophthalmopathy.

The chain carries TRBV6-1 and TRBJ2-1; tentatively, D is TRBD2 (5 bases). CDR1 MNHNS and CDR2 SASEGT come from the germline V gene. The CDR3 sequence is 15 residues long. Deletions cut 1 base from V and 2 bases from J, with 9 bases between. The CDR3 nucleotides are TGTGCCAGCAGTGAAGGGTCCGGGACCTACAATGAGCAGTTCTTC. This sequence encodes CASSEGSGTYNEQFF.

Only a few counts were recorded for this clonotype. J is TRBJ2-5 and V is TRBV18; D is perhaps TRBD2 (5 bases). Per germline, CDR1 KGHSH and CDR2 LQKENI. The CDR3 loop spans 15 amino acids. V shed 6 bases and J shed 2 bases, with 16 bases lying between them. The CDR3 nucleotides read TGTGCCAGCTCCCGGACCGGACTGGATCAAGAGACCCAGTACTTC. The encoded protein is CASSRTGLDQETQYF. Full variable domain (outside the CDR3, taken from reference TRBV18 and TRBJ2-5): NAGVMQNPRHLVRRRGQEARLRCSPMKGHSHVYWYRQLPEEGLKFMVYLQKENIIDESGMPKERFSAEFPKEGPSILRIQQVVRGDSAAYFCASSRTGLDQETQYFGPGTRLLVL.

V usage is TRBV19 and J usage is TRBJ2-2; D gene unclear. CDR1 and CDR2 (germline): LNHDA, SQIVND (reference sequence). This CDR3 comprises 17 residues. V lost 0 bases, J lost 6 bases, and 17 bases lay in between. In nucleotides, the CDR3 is TGTGCCAGTAGTATAGATCATTTGGTCCTTGCAGCCGGGGAGCTGTTTTTT. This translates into CASSIDHLVLAAGELFF.

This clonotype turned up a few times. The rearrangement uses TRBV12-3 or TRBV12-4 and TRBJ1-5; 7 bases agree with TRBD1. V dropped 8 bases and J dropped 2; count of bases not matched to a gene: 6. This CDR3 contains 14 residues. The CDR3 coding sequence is TGTGCCAGCCAACCTACAGGGGGCAATCAGCCCCAGCATTTT. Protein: CASQPTGGNQPQHF.

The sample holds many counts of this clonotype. In nucleotides, the CDR3 is TGTGCCAGCAGCTCAACCGGGACAGCATACGAGCAGTACTTC. Protein: CASSSTGTAYEQYF. The genes are TRBV7-2 and TRBJ2-7; TRBD1 aligns across 7 bases. Germline CDR1 SGHTA, CDR2 FQGNSA. CDR3 size: 14 residues. V lost 4 bases to trimming and J lost 4 bases; unmatched junction nucleotides: 7.

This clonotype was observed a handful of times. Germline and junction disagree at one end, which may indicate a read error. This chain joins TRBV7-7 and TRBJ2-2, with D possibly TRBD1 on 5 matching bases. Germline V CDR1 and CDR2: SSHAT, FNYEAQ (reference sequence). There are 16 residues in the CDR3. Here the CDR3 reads CASSLGARPNTGELFF. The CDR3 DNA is TGTGCTAGCAGCCTAGGGGCACGCCCGAACACCGGGGAGCTGTTTTTT.

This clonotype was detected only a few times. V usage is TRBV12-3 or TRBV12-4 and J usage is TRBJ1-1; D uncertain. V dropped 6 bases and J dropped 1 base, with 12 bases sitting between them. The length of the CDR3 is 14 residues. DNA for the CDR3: TGTGCCAGCAGCGCCTCGGGTACGAACACTGAAGCTTTCTTT. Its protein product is CASSASGTNTEAFF.

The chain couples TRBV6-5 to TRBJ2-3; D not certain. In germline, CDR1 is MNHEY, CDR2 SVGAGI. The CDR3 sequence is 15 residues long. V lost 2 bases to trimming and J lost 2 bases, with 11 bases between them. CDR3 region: CASSYGGLHTDTQYF. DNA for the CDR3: TGTGCCAGCAGTTACGGTGGTTTACACACAGATACGCAGTATTTT.